This TCR beta chain comes out of a study of blood T cell repertoires in COVID-19. Across the whole study: Sites across the United States, Italy and Spain contributed samples from acute and convalescent COVID-19. T cells, B-cell-depleted T cells, or PBMCs supplied cDNA or gDNA.

Original processing notes: Reference gene primers were amplified, and this amplification served to estimate nucleated cell counts. This table comes from immunoSEQ multiplex PCR, and its TCRdb copy is limited to in-frame clones, with some not included. V and J calls and clone size follow that table, whereas D and trimming were derived from the DNA. The profile covers about 120,000 clones, with 81% appearing a single time and 8% to 13% taken by the ten largest. Trimming removed 0 bases at V and 2 bases at J, with 26 bases between. Germline CDR1 and CDR2: MGHRA and YSYEKL. There are 20 residues in the CDR3.

This clonotype was sampled from a human donor in a cohort sampled during active COVID-19. This sequence joins TRBV4-1 and TRBJ2-7; maybe TRBD2 (6 bases). Sample: peripheral blood. Written as DNA, the CDR3 is TGCGCCAGCAGCCAAGAGGGGTTGGACTACCGGCTAGCGCCCACCTACGAGCAGTACTTC. It is translated as CASSQEGLDYRLAPTYEQYF.